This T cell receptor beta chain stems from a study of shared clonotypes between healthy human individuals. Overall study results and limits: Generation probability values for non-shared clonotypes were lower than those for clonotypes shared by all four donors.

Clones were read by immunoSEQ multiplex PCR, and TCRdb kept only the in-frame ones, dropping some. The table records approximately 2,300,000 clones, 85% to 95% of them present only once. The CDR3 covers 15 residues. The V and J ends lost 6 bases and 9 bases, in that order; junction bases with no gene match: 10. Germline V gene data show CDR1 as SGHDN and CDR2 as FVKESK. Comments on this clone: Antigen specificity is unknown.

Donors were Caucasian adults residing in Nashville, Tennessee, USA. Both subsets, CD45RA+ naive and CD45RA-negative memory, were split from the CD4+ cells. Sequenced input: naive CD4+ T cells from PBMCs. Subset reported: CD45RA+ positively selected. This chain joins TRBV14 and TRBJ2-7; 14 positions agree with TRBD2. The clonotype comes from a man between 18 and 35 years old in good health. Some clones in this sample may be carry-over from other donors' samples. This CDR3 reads CASSPPGLAGAVQYF. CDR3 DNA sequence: TGTGCCAGCAGTCCTCCGGGACTAGCGGGAGCGGTGCAGTACTTC.